Following are 5 T cell receptor beta chains from one sample sequenced in a study of T cells after yellow fever vaccination (dated by TCRdb to about 2019). Libraries came from 5' RACE. Instrument on record: Illumina HiSeq 2500. Clones were called with MiXCR by TCRdb after fastp trimmed the public reads at Q25, and only in-frame beta chains were retained. Each entry is one CDR3 protein sequence, shown with its most common DNA and genes. Here the sample has approximately 70,000 distinct CDR3 sequences; roughly 7% occur a single time. In total, the top ten clones hold around 28% of the sample. The sample's treatment or condition label is to be understood as: live attenuated yellow fever vaccine strain. Specimen: CD8+ T cells sorted from PBMCs, collected roughly 10 days after the first yellow fever vaccination. Receptors originate from a young man who received the YFV17D yellow fever vaccine.

This clonotype came up many times. The V and J genes are TRBV12-3 or TRBV12-4 and TRBJ2-1, with D perhaps TRBD1 or TRBD2 (5 bases each). The CDR3 consists of 12 residues. Trimming stripped 3 bases from V and 9 bases from J, with 9 bases between. CDR3 sequence (DNA): TGTGCCAGCAGTTTTGGGGGAATTGAGCAGTTCTTC. The encoded protein is CASSFGGIEQFF.

In this sample, this clonotype turned up many times. The gene calls are TRBV20-1 and TRBJ2-3; D is possibly TRBD1 (5 bases). The CDR3 length is 15 residues. Trimming removed 6 bases at V and 0 bases at J, with 16 bases between. Germline V gene lookup returns CDR1 DFQATT and CDR2 SNEGSKA (reference sequence). CDR3 bases: TGCAGTGCACCTAGACAGATTTCTAGCACAGATACGCAGTATTTT. As protein: CSAPRQISSTDTQYF.

This clonotype was recorded at least ten times. The chain employs TRBV11-3 and TRBJ2-5; a possible D gene is TRBD1 (6 bases). V was clipped by 4 bases and J by 2 bases, with 8 bases between them. This CDR3 contains 13 residues. CDR1 and CDR2 (germline): SGHNT, YENEEA. CDR3 loop: CASSSDRQETQYF. The CDR3, as DNA: TGTGCCAGCAGCTCTGACAGGCAAGAGACCCAGTACTTC.

In this sample, this clonotype turned up many times. The chain employs TRBV10-1 and TRBJ1-4; D not resolved. The germline CDR1 and CDR2 sequences are WNHNN and SYGVQD (reference sequence). Trimming stripped 6 bases from V and 8 bases from J, with 19 bases between. The CDR3 covers 15 residues. CDR3 loop: CASRGRRTDGEKLFF. The CDR3, as DNA: TGCGCCAGCAGAGGAAGACGGACCGACGGGGAAAAACTGTTTTTT.

This clonotype has only a few counts. The chain links TRBV15 to TRBJ2-3, with 8 bases lining up with TRBD2. The V gene end was trimmed by 0 bases and the J gene end by 0 bases; junction bases not matched to a gene: 5. This CDR3 region has 17 residues. Germline loops: CDR1 LNHNV, CDR2 YYDKDF (reference sequence). CDR3 region: CATSRDGGGTSTDTQYF. The CDR3 DNA is TGTGCCACCAGCAGAGATGGCGGGGGGACTAGCACAGATACGCAGTATTTT.